This T cell receptor (beta chain) was sequenced during a study of regulatory T cells in long-lasting Graves disease. Notes on this clonotype: Antigen unknown.

Through Arm-PCR of CDR3 regions and iRepertoire HTBI primers, TCR beta libraries were built. MiXCR, applied by TCRdb to the multiplex PCR reads, yields one record per CDR3 protein. The data show about 430,000 distinct CDR3 sequences, under 25% seen once. General observations from the study: Having only a small sample size may have limited accuracy.

Sample time point: persistent/refractory GD, antithyroid drugs over 5 years with positive TRAb. There was RNA extracted from PBMCs, and the TCR library was made from it. Sequenced material: peripheral blood mononuclear cells (PBMCs), taken when the disease was refractory, from a patient treated with antithyroid drugs. The origin of this receptor is a female donor with Graves disease.

CDR3 sequence reads: CASSLAAGFDEQYF. For the CDR3, the DNA is TGCGCCAGCAGCCTAGCGGCGGGGTTCGACGAGCAGTACTTC. The chain couples TRBV4-1 to TRBJ2-7; possible D gene TRBD2, 6 bases. The CDR3 spans 14 residues. V was shortened by 4 bases and J by 5 bases, with 15 bases between the two germline ends. From germline, CDR1 is MGHRA and CDR2 YSYEKL.